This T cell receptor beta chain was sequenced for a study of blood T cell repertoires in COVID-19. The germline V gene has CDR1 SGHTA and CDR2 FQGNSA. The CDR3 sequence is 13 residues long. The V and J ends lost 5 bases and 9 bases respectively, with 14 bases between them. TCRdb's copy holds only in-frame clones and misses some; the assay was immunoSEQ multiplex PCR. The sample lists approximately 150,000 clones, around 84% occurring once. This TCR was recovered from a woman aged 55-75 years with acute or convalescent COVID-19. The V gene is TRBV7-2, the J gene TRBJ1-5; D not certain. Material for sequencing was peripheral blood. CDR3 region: CASSRPTEGPQHF. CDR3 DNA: TGTGCCAGCAGCCGACCTACCGAGGGGCCCCAGCATTTT. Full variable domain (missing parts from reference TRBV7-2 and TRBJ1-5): GAGVSQSPSNKVTEKGKDVELRCDPISGHTALYWYRQSLGQGLEFLIYFQGNSAPDKSGLPSDRFSAERTGGSVSTLTIQRTQQEDSAVYLCASSRPTEGPQHFGDGTRLSIL.